This T cell receptor (beta chain) was documented in a study of cytomegalovirus exposure and HLA in healthy donors. Whole-study results and caveats: In a later analysis, V- and J-gene trimming of beta chains associated with a DCLRE1C missense variant, replicated independently.

PCR was performed using 60 Vbeta and 13 Jbeta primers. Method: immunoSEQ multiplex PCR; TCRdb's copy keeps in-frame clones and lacks some. The table lists 130,000 to 150,000 clones, with about 0.96% in the top ten. When sampled, the donors appeared nominally healthy, though they likely had unrecorded immune exposures. The V gene end was trimmed by 5 bases and the J gene end by 0 bases; junction bases not matched to a gene: 1. The germline V gene encodes CDR1 KGHSH and CDR2 LQKENI. The CDR3 loop spans 14 amino acids. With regard to this clone: Its antigen is still unknown.

Sequencing input: PBMCs. This sequence was found in a male donor in good health and CMV-seronegative. The chain has TRBV18 and TRBJ1-5; 7 nucleotides align to TRBD1. The CDR3 DNA follows: TGTGCCAGCTCAAGGGGGCATAGCAATCAGCCCCAGCATTTT. The encoded protein is CASSRGHSNQPQHF.